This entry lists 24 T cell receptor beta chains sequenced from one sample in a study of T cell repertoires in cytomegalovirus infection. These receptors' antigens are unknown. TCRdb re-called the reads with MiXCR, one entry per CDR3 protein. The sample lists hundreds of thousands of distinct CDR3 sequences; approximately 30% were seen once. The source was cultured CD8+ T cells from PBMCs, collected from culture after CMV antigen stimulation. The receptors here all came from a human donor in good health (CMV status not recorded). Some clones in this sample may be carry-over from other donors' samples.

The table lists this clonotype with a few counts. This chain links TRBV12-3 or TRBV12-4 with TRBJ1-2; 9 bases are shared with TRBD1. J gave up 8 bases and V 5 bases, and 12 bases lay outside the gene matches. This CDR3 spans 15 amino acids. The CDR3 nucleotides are TGTGCCAGCAGTCCCTTATTAACAGGGGGCGAGGGCTACACCTTC. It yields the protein CASSPLLTGGEGYTF.

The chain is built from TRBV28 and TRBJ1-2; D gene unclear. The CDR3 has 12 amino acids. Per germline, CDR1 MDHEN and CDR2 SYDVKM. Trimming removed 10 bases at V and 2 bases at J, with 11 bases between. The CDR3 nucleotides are TGTGCCACCCGCGGAGCGAACTATGGCTACACCTTC. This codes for CATRGANYGYTF.

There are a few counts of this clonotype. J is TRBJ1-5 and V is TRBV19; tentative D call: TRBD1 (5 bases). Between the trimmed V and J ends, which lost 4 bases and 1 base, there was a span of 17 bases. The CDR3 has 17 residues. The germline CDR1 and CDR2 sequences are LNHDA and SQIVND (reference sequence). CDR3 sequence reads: CASSTSGGVRSNQPQHF. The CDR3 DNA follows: TGTGCCAGTAGTACCTCGGGAGGGGTTAGGAGCAATCAGCCCCAGCATTTT.

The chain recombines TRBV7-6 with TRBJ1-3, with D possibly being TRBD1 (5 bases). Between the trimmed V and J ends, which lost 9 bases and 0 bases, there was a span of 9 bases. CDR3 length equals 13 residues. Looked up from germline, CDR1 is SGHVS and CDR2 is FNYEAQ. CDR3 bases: TGTGCCAGACAGGATCCCTCTGGAAACACCATATATTTT. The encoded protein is CARQDPSGNTIYF.

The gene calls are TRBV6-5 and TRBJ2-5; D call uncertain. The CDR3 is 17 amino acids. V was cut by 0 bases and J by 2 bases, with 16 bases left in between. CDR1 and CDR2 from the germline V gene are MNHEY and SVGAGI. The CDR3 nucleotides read TGTGCCAGCAGTTACTCGAGGTCCGGGCTTCCTCAAGAGACCCAGTACTTC. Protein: CASSYSRSGLPQETQYF.

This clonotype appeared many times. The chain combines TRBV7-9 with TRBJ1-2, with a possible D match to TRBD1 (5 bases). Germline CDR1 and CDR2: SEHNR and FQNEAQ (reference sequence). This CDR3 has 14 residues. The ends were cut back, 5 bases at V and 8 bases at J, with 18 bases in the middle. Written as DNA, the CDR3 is TGTGCCAGCAGCGGAGGGGCAGGGCGTGGGGGCTACACCTTC. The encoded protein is CASSGGAGRGGYTF.

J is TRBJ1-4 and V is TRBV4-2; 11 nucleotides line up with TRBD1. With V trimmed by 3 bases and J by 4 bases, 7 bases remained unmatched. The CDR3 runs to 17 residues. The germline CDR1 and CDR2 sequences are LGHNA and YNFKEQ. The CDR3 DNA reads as TGTGCCAGCAGCCAGCCTGGACAGGGGGCCTTTAATGAAAAACTGTTTTTT. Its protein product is CASSQPGQGAFNEKLFF.

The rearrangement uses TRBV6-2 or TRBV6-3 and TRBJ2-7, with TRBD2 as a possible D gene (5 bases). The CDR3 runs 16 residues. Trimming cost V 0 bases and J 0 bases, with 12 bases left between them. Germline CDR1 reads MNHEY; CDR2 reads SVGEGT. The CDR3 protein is CASSYSRELGSYEQYV. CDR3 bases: TGTGCCAGCAGTTACTCGAGGGAGCTCGGCTCCTACGAGCAGTACGTC.

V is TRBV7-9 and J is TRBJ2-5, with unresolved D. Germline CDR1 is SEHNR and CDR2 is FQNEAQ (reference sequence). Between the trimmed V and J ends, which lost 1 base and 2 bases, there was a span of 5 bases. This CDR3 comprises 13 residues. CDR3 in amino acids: CASSLEHQETQYF. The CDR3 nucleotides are TGTGCCAGCAGCTTAGAACATCAAGAGACCCAGTACTTC.

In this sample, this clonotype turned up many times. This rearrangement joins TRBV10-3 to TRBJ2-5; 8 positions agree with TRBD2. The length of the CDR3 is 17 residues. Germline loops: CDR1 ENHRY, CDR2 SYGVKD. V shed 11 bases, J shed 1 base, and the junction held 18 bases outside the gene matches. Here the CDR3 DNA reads TGTGCCGCGCAGGCCAGCGGGGGTCGCAGATCCCAAGAGACCCAGTACTTC. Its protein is CAAQASGGRRSQETQYF.

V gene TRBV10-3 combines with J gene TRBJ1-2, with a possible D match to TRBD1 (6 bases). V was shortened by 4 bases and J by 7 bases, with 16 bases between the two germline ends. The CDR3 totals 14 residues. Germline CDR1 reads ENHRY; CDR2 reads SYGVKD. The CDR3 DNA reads TGTGCCATCAGTGGGAAAAAACAGGGATCTGGCTACACCTTC. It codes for CAISGKKQGSGYTF.

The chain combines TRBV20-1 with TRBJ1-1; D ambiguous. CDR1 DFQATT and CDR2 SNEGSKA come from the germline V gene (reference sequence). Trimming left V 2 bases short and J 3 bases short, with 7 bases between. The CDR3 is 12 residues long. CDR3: CSARSRDTEAFF. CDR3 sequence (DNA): TGCAGTGCTAGATCCCGGGACACTGAAGCTTTCTTT.

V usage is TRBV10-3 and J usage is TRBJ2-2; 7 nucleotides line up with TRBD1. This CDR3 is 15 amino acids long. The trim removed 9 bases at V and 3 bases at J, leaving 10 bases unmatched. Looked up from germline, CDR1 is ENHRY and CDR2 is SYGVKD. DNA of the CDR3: TGTGCCATTAGAAACAGGGGTATGGACACCGGGGAGCTGTTTTTT. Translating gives CAIRNRGMDTGELFF.

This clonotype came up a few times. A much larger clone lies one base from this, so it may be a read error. CDR3 coding DNA: TGTGCCAGCAGTACCCGGACAGCCTACAATGAGCAGTTCTTC. Amino acid sequence: CASSTRTAYNEQFF. The rearrangement links TRBV6-6 to TRBJ2-1; TRBD1 is a possible D gene (6 bases). Trimming removed 5 bases from V and 2 bases from J, with 10 bases in between. The CDR3 spans 14 residues. Germline CDR1 is MNHNY and CDR2 is SVGAGI (reference sequence).

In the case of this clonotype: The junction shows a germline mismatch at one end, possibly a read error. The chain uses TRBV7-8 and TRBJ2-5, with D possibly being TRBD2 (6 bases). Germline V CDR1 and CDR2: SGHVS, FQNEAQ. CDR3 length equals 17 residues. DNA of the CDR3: TGTGTCAGCAGCTTAAAGCCCCTCTCACTAGCTAGAGAGACCCAGTACTTC. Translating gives CVSSLKPLSLARETQYF.

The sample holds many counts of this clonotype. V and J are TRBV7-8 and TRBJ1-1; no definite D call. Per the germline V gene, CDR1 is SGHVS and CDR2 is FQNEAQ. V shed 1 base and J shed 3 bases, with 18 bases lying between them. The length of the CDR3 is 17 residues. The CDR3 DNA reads TGTGCCAGCAGCTTAGTCGGGCAGCAATACCTTTACACTGAAGCTTTCTTT. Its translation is CASSLVGQQYLYTEAFF.

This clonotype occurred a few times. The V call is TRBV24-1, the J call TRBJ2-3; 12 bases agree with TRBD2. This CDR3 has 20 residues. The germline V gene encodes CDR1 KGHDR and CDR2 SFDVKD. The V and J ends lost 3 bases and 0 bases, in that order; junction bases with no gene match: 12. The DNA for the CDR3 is TGTGCCACCAGTGATCCCCGTCTAGCGGGGGGGCCCCTTAGCACAGATACGCAGTATTTT. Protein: CATSDPRLAGGPLSTDTQYF.

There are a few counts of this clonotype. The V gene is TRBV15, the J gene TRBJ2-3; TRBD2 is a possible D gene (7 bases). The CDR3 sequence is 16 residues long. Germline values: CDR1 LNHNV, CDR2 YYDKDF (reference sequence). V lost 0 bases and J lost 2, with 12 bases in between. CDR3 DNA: TGTGCCACCAGCAGAGAGGAGGGGGGGACCACAGATACGCAGTATTTT. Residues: CATSREEGGTTDTQYF.

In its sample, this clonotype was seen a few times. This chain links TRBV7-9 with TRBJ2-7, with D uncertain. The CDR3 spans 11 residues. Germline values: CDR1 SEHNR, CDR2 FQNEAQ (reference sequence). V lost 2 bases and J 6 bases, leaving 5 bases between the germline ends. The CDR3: CASSLTAEQYF. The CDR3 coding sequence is TGTGCCAGCAGCTTAACGGCCGAGCAGTACTTC.

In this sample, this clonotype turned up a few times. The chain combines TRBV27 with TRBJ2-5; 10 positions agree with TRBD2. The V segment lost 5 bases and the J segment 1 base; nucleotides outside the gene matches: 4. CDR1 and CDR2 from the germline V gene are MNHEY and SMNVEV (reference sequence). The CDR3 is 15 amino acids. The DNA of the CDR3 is TGTGCCAGCAGTAACTGGACTAGCGGCCAAGAGACCCAGTACTTC. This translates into CASSNWTSGQETQYF.

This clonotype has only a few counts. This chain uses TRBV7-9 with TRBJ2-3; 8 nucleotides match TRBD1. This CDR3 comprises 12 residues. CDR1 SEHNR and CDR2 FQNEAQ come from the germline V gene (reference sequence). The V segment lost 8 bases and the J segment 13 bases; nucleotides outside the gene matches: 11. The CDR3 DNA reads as TGTGCCAGCCGTCAGGGGGCCCTAGTGAAGTATTTT. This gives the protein CASRQGALVKYF.

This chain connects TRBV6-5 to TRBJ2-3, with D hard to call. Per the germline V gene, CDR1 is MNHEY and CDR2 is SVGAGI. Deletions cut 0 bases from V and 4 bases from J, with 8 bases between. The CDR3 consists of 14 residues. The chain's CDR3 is CASSYSKVPDTQYF. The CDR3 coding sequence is TGTGCCAGCAGTTACTCGAAGGTCCCAGATACGCAGTATTTT.

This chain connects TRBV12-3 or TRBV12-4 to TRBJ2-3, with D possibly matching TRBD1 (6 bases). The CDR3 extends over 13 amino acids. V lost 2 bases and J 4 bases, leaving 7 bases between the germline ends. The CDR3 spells CASSLRTADTQYF. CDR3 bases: TGTGCCAGCAGTTTAAGGACAGCAGATACGCAGTATTTT.

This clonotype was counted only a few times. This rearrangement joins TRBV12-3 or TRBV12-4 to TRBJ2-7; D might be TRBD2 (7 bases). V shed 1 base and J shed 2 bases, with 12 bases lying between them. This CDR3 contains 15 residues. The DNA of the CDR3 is TGTGCCAGCAGTTTAGGCGGGGGCCCCGCCTACGAGCAGTACGTC. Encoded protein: CASSLGGGPAYEQYV.